This T cell receptor (beta chain) was obtained from a study of cytomegalovirus exposure and HLA in healthy donors (dated by TCRdb to about 2017). Concerning the study at large: According to a later analysis, one platform produced both the roughly 120 validation repertoires and the 670 or so repertoires of the first cohort. The study combined high-throughput TCR immunosequencing, statistical association of individual TCRs with disease status, and machine learning to predict cytomegalovirus infection status. A separate validation cohort of some 130 different subjects was used in addition to the roughly 700-subject first cohort. The study aimed to test whether cataloging public T cell receptors could reveal signatures of past pathogen exposure.

The count of this clone is one. Its antigen is not yet known. Per-base quality was not reported, and no clone a single base away is much larger than it. Donors formed part of the validation cohort, which comprised about 120 subjects and was distinct from the first cohort of 670 or so subjects. The germline V gene gives CDR1 as KGHSH and CDR2 as LQKENI. V is shortened by 2 bases, J by 4 bases, and the region joining them spans 14 bases. The CDR3 goes from the cysteine to the phenylalanine over 16 residues. Only the CDR3 DNA is retained, 48 bases long and in frame from the first base. Study-wide conclusions, independent of this receptor: Across donors, most TCR sequences were observed very rarely, whereas some public TCRs were present in many individuals. The authors suggested that the approach could potentially be extended to other disease states and immunological phenotypes. Three of the identified cytomegalovirus-associated TCR beta chains were confirmed in vitro to be specific for cytomegalovirus antigens. A total of 164 TCR beta chains were listed by the study as associated with cytomegalovirus. All 130 or so repertoires were used to score co-occurrence in the validation cohort in a later analysis, because that analysis had no HLA typing for the cohort. In a later analysis, TCRs clustered in the first cohort were found to also tend to co-occur in the 120 or so validation repertoires, with roughly 93% of cluster scores above 0. In both the original and validation cohorts, the classifier was reported to diagnose cytomegalovirus status with high specificity and sensitivity.

The library was prepared using the immunoSEQ multiplex PCR assay. Turning to the authors' computational methods: A statistical classification framework was developed to diagnose cytomegalovirus status using the catalog of TCR beta chain sequences. In its TCRdb copy, this immuneACCESS table keeps in-frame sequences only and misses some clones. Where compared with another copy, unresolved V genes explain less than half of these, and the others have no known cause. The V and J calls and clone size are taken from that table; D and trimming were inferred from the DNA. Present in this sample are over 110,000 clones, 70% to 90% of which were seen just once. The ten top clones hold just over 8.5% of the sample.

The rearrangement joined TRBV18 to TRBJ1-4; the D region possibly corresponds to TRBD1 (6 bases align). This TCR was sampled from a man between 18 and 35 years old in good health and CMV-seropositive. What was sequenced was PBMCs. The sequenced DNA: TGTGCCAGCTCACCAATGTTCGGGACAAGTAATGAAAAACTGTTTTTT. This gives the protein CASSPMFGTSNEKLFF.